Sequencing of this TCR beta chain was carried out in a study of cytomegalovirus exposure and HLA in healthy donors. Findings and limits, study-wide: In vitro data verified a few CMV-associated chains as specific for CMV antigens. Altogether, about 160 TCR beta chains were recorded as cytomegalovirus-associated. Reported results showed that the classifier diagnosed cytomegalovirus status with high specificity and sensitivity. According to a later analysis, TCR clusters from the first cohort tended to co-occur in the 120 or so validation repertoires.

This CDR3 has 13 residues. Trimming removed 2 bases from V and 2 bases from J; junction bases left unmatched: 0. Germline CDR1 SQVTM, CDR2 ANQGSEA. Regarding this clone: Its antigen is not known.

TCRdb's copy holds only in-frame clones and misses some; the assay was immunoSEQ multiplex PCR. Here the sample spans 250,000 to 350,000 clones, 70% to 90% being singletons. The clonotype originates from a young man in good health and CMV-seronegative. The sample consisted of PBMCs. V gene TRBV29-1 combines with J gene TRBJ1-3, with 7 bases identical to TRBD1. CDR3 region: CSVEQGAGNTIYF. CDR3 sequence (DNA): TGCAGCGTTGAACAGGGGGCTGGAAACACCATATATTTT.